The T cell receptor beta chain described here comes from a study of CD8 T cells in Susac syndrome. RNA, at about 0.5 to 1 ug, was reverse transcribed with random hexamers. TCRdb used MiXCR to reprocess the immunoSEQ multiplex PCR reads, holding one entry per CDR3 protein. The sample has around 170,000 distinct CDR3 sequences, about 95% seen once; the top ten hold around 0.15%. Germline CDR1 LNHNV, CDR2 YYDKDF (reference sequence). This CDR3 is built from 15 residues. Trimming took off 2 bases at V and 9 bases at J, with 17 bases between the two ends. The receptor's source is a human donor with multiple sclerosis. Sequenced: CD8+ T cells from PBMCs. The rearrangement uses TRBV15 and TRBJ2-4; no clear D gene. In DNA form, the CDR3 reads TGTGCCACCAGCAGATCACTCCTGGGCCTGGCCATTCAGTACTTC. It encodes CATSRSLLGLAIQYF.